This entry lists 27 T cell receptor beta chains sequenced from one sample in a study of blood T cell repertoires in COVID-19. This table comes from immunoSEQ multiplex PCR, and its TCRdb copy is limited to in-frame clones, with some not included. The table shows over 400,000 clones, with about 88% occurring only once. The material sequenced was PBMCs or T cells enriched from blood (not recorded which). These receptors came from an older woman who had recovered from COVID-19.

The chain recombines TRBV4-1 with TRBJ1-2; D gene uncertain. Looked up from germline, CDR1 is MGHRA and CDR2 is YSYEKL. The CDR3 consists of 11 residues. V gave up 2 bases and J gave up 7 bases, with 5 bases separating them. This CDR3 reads CASSQRGGYTF. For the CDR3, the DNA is TGCGCCAGCAGCCAACGGGGTGGCTACACCTTC.

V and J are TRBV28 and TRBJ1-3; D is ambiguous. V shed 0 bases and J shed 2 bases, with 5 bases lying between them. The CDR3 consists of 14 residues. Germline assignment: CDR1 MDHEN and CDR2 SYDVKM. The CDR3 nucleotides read TGTGCCAGCAGTTTATGGGAGCCTGGAAACACCATATATTTT. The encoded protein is CASSLWEPGNTIYF. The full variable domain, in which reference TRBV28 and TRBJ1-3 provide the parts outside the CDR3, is DVKVTQSSRYLVKRTGEKVFLECVQDMDHENMFWYRQDPGLGLRLIYFSYDVKMKEKGDIPEGYSVSREKKERFSLILESASTNQTSMYLCASSLWEPGNTIYFGEGSWLTVV.

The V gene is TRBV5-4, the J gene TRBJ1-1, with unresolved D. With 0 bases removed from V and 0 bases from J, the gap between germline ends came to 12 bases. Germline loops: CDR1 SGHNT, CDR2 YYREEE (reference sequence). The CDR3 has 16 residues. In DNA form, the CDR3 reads TGTGCCAGCAGCTTGGGTCACACCGTCATGAACACTGAAGCTTTCTTT. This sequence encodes CASSLGHTVMNTEAFF.

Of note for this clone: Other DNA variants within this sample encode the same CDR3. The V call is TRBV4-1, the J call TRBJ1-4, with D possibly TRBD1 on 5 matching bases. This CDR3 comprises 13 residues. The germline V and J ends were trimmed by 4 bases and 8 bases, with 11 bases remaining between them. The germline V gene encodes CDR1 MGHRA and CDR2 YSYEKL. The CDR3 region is CASSRQGGEKLFF. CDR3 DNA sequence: TGCGCCAGCAGCCGTCAGGGCGGCGAAAAACTGTTTTTT.

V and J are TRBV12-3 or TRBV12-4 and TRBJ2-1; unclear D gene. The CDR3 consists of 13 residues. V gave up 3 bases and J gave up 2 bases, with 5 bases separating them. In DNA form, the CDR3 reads TGTGCCAGCAGTTTCTCAGCCTACAATGAGCAGTTCTTC. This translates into CASSFSAYNEQFF.

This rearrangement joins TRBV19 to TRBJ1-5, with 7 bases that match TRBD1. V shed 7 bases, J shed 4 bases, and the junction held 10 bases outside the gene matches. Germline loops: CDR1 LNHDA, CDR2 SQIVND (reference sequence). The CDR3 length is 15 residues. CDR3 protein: CASTRPGQHNQPQHF. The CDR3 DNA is TGTGCCAGTACACGACCGGGACAGCATAATCAGCCCCAGCATTTT.

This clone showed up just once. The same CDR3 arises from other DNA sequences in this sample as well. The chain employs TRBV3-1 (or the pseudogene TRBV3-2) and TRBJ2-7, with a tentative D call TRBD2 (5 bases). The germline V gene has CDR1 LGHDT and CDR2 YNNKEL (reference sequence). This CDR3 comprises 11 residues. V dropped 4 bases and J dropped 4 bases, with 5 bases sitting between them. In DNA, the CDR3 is TGTGCCAGCAGCCGAGGGTACGAGCAGTACTTC. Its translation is CASSRGYEQYF.

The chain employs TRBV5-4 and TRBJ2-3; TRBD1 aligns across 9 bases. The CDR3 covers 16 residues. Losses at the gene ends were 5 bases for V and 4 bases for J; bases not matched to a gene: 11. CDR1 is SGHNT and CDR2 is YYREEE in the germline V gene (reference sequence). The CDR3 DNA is TGTGCCAGCAGTTCGTTGGACAGGGGAAGATCAGATACGCAGTATTTT. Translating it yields CASSSLDRGRSDTQYF.

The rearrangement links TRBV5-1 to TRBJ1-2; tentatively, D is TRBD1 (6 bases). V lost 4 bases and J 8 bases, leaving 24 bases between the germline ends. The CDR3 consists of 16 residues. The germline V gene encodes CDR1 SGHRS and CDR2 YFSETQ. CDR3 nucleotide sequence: TGCGCCAGCAGCGCCACAGGGTTTACAGGATCACGAGGCTACACCTTC. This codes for CASSATGFTGSRGYTF. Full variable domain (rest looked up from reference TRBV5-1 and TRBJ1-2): KAGVTQTPRYLIKTRGQQVTLSCSPISGHRSVSWYQQTPGQGLQFLFEYFSETQRNKGNFPGRFSGRQFSNSRSEMNVSTLELGDSALYLCASSATGFTGSRGYTFGSGTRLTVV.

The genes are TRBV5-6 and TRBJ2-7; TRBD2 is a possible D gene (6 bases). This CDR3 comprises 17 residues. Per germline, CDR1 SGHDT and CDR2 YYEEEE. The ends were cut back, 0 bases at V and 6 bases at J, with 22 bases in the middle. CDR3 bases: TGTGCCAGCAGCTTGGAGGGTGCTTTCGGGAGAGCGGGCGAGCAGTACTTC. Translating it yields CASSLEGAFGRAGEQYF. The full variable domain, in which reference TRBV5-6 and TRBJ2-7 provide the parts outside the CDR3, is DAGVTQSPTHLIKTRGQQVTLRCSPKSGHDTVSWYQQALGQGPQFIFQYYEEEERQRGNFPDRFSGHQFPNYSSELNVNALLLGDSALYLCASSLEGAFGRAGEQYFGPGTRLTVT.

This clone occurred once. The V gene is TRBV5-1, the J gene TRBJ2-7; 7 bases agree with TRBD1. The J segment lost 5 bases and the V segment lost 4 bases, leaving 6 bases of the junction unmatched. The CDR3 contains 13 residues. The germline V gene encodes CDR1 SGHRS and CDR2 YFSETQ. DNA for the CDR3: TGCGCCAGCAGCCTGACAGGGACCCACGAGCAGTACGTC. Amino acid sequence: CASSLTGTHEQYV.

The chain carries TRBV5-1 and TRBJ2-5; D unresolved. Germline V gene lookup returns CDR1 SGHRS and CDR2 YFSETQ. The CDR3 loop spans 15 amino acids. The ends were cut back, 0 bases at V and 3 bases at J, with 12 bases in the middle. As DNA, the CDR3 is TGCGCCAGCAGCTTGGTCCCAGGCCAGGAAGAGACCCAGTACTTC. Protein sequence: CASSLVPGQEETQYF.

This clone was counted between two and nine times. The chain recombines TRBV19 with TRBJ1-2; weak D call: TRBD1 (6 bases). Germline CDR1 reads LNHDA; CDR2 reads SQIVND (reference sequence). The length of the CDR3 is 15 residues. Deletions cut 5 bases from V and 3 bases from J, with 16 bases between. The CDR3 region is CASSETGLWYYGYTF. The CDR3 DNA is TGTGCCAGTAGTGAAACAGGGTTATGGTACTATGGCTACACCTTC.

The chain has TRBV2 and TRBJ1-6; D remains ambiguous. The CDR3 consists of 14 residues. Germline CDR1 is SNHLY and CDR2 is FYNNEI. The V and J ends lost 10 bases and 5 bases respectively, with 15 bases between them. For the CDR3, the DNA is TGTGCCACCAAACGGGAACTGAATAATTCACCCCTCCACTTT. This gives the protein CATKRELNNSPLHF.

The CDR3 is CASSSSVPSTDTQYF. The DNA of the CDR3 is TGTGCCAGCAGTTCCAGCGTACCTAGCACAGATACGCAGTATTTT. The rearrangement links TRBV6-5 to TRBJ2-3; D not resolved. There are 15 residues in the CDR3. The V and J ends lost 4 bases and 0 bases respectively, with 11 bases between them. Germline CDR1 and CDR2: MNHEY and SVGAGI.

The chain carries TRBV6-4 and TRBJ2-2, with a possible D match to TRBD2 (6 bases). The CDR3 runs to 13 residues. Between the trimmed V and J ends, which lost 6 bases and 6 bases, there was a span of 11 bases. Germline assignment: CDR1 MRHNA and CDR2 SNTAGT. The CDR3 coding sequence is TGTGCCAGCAGACGGGACTTCGCCGGGGAGCTGTTTTTT. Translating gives CASRRDFAGELFF.

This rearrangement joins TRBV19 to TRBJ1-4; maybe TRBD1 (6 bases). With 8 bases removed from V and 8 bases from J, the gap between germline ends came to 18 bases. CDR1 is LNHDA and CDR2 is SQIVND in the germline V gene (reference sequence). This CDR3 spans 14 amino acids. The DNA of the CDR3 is TGTGCCAGTGTTAAACTCCGGGACAAGGAAAAACTGTTTTTT. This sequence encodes CASVKLRDKEKLFF.

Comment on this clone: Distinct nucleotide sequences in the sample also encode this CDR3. CDR3 nucleotides: TGTGCCAGCAGTGAAGCTAGCGGGGGGTACAATGAGCAGTTCTTC. It translates to CASSEASGGYNEQFF. The chain uses TRBV2 and TRBJ2-1, with TRBD2 identical over 10 bases. Trimming took 0 bases from V and 4 from J; bases not matched to a gene: 0. The CDR3 is 15 residues long. In germline, CDR1 is SNHLY, CDR2 FYNNEI.

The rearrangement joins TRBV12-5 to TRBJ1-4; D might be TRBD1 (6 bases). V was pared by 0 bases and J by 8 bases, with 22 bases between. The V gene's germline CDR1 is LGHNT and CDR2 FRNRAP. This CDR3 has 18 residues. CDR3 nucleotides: TGTGCTAGTGGTTTGGTGGGGATAGGGGGTTGGCCAATCGAAAAACTGTTTTTT. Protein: CASGLVGIGGWPIEKLFF.

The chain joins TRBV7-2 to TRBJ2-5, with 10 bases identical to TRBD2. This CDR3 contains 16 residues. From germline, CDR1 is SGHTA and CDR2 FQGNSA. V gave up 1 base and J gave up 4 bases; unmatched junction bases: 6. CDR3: CASSLVASGGRETQYF. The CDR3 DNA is TGTGCCAGCAGCTTAGTGGCTAGCGGGGGACGAGAGACCCAGTACTTC.

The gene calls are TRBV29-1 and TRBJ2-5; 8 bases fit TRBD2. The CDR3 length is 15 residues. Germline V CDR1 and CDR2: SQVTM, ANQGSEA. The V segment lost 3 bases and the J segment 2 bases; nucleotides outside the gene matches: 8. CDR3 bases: TGCAGCGTTGATCCCGCACTAGCGGAACAAGAGACCCAGTACTTC. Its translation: CSVDPALAEQETQYF.

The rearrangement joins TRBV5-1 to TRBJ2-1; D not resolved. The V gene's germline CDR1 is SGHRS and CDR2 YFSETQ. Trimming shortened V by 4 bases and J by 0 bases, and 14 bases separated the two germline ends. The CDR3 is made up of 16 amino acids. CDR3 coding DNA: TGCGCCAGCAGCCCGGATACTTCGGGCTCCTACAATGAGCAGTTCTTC. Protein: CASSPDTSGSYNEQFF.

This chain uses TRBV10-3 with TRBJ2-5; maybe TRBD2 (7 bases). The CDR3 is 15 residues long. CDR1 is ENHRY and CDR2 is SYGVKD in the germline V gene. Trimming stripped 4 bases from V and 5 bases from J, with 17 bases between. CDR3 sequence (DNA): TGTGCCATCAGTGGGGGGGGCTTCAAGCGGGAGACCCAGTACTTC. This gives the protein CAISGGGFKRETQYF.

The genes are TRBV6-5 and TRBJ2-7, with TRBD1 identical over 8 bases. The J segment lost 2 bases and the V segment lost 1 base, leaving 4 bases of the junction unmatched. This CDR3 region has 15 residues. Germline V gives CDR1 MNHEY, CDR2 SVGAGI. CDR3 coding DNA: TGTGCCAGCAGTTACTTTCCGGGACAGGCCTACGAGCAGTACTTC. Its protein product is CASSYFPGQAYEQYF.

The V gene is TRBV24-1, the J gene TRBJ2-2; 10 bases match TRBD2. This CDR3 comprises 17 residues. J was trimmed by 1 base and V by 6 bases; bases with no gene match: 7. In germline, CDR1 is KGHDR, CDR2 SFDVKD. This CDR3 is CATSLSSGRMNTGELFF. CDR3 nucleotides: TGTGCCACCAGTCTTTCTAGCGGGAGAATGAACACCGGGGAGCTGTTTTTT.

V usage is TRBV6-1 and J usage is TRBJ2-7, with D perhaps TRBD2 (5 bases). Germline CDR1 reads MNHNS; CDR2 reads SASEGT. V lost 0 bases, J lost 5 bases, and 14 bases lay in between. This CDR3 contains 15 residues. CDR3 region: CASSEAAGNFHEQYV. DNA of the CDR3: TGTGCCAGCAGTGAAGCTGCCGGGAACTTCCACGAGCAGTACGTC.

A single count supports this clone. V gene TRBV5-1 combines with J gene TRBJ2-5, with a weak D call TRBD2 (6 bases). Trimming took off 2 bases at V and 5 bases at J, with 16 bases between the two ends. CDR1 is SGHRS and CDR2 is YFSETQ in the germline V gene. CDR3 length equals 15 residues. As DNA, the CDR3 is TGCGCCAGCAGCTTTCTAGGGCCGGGAGAGGAGACCCAGTACTTC. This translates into CASSFLGPGEETQYF. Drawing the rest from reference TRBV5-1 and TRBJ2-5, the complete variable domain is KAGVTQTPRYLIKTRGQQVTLSCSPISGHRSVSWYQQTPGQGLQFLFEYFSETQRNKGNFPGRFSGRQFSNSRSEMNVSTLELGDSALYLCASSFLGPGEETQYFGPGTRLLVL.